The source of this TCR beta chain is a study of human T cells and chemical hapten exposure. About the research overall: Once 0.01% DPC had been applied to the upper back by patch test, readings were taken at 6 days. Patients, largely female, had alopecia areata, totalis or universalis. The study, taken as a whole, reports: Alopecia was present in the donors, so their immune response may differ from healthy people's.

As for time point: pre-sensitization, week 0. Treatment: therapeutic diphenylcyclopropenone sensitization with weekly scalp DPC. CDR3 size: 16 residues. TCRdb re-analysed the RACE reads in MiXCR, keeping a single row per CDR3 protein. The table includes 52,000 or so distinct CDR3 sequences, roughly a tenth detected once. On this clonotype: Antigen: not known.

This chain joins TRBV21-1 and TRBJ2-7; the DNA was not compared with TRBD2, the D call given in the table. TRBV21-1 is a pseudogene segment. Here the sequenced sample was whole blood, taken in connection with sensitization to the hapten diphenylcyclopropenone (DPC). The receptor was derived from a man in his forties or fifties with alopecia areata. Some clones in this sample may be carry-over from other donors' samples. The CDR3 DNA follows: TGTGCCAGCAGCAAAGGTCTAGCGGGAGGCTTCTACGAGCAGTACTTC. This codes for CASSKGLAGGFYEQYF.